Each of the 8 T cell receptor beta chains below was sequenced from the same sample in a study of T cells in Graves' hyperthyroidism and ophthalmopathy. TCR beta CDR3 sequences were amplified from RNA transcripts. Primed by the HTBI set, a first-round RT-PCR was run on the TCR CDR3. From the multiplex PCR reads, TCRdb called clonotypes with MiXCR, one entry per CDR3 protein. The table has about 360,000 distinct CDR3 sequences, 19% seen once. Sequencing was performed on blood. These receptors were taken from a woman aged 18-35 years with Graves' hyperthyroidism.

This clonotype was observed at least ten times. The rearrangement joins TRBV7-2 to TRBJ2-7; the match to TRBD2 covers 11 bases. Germline CDR1 SGHTA, CDR2 FQGNSA. V shed 5 bases and J 3 bases; nucleotides not matched to a gene: 6. CDR3 length equals 15 residues. DNA of the CDR3: TGTGCCAGCAGCCTTAGCGGGGGGGCCCTCTACGAGCAGTACTTC. Translation gives CASSLSGGALYEQYF.

The table lists this clonotype with many counts. The V gene is TRBV27, the J gene TRBJ2-7, with a weak D call TRBD2 (5 bases). Deletions cut 0 bases from V and 2 bases from J, with 23 bases between. The CDR3 has 19 residues. Germline CDR1 reads MNHEY; CDR2 reads SMNVEV (reference sequence). Written as DNA, the CDR3 is TGTGCCAGCAGTTTATCGACACGCTCGCGGCAGTCGACTACCTACGAGCAGTACTTC. Encoded protein: CASSLSTRSRQSTTYEQYF.

This clonotype was recorded at least ten times. The chain combines TRBV6-4 with TRBJ2-6, with D perhaps matching TRBD2 (5 bases). Germline CDR1 is MRHNA and CDR2 is SNTAGT. The CDR3 has 16 residues. The V end lost 0 bases, the J end lost 0 bases, and 6 bases lay between the germline ends. Here the CDR3 DNA reads TGTGCCAGCAGTGACTCTAGCGCCTCTGGGGCCAACGTCCTGACTTTC. Translation gives CASSDSSASGANVLTF.

The sample holds many counts of this clonotype. CDR3 sequence reads: CSARDPRGSEQYF. The CDR3 DNA sequence: TGCAGTGCTAGAGATCCTCGGGGGTCCGAGCAGTACTTC. The chain combines TRBV20-1 with TRBJ2-7; possible D gene TRBD2, 6 bases. The V gene's germline CDR1 is DFQATT and CDR2 SNEGSKA (reference sequence). CDR3 length: 13 amino acids. Trimming took off 0 bases at V and 6 bases at J, with 12 bases between the two ends.

The CDR3 here is CASSQVRSPYEQYF. CDR3 sequence (DNA): TGCGCCAGCAGCCAAGTCCGCTCTCCCTACGAGCAGTACTTC. The chain employs TRBV4-1 and TRBJ2-7; D is uncertain. CDR3 length: 14 residues. Trimming took 1 base from V and 2 from J, leaving 9 bases between them. Germline V lookup: CDR1 MGHRA, CDR2 YSYEKL.

This clonotype was detected many times. CDR3 coding DNA: TGTGCCAGCAGCCCACAGGGTATTCATGGAAACACCATATATTTT. This encodes CASSPQGIHGNTIYF. J is TRBJ1-3 and V is TRBV7-2; the D gene is possibly TRBD1 (6 bases). This CDR3 region has 15 residues. In germline, CDR1 is SGHTA, CDR2 FQGNSA. V gave up 5 bases and J gave up 3 bases, with 14 bases separating them.

This clonotype showed up many times. The chain couples TRBV2 to TRBJ1-1; D is unclear. CDR3 length: 14 residues. Between the trimmed V and J ends, which lost 6 bases and 2 bases, there was a span of 13 bases. The germline gives CDR1 SNHLY, CDR2 FYNNEI. CDR3 amino acids: CASSVRAFNTEAFF. In DNA form, the CDR3 reads TGTGCCAGCAGCGTGAGGGCATTCAACACTGAAGCTTTCTTT.

This clonotype has ten or more counts. The V gene is TRBV27, the J gene TRBJ2-7; D may be TRBD1 (6 bases). The CDR3 spans 13 residues. V lost 6 bases and J 4 bases, leaving 13 bases between the germline ends. Germline CDR1 is MNHEY and CDR2 is SMNVEV (reference sequence). CDR3 bases: TGTGCCAGCAGCCGGGACATTCAATACGAGCAGTACTTC. Encoded protein: CASSRDIQYEQYF.